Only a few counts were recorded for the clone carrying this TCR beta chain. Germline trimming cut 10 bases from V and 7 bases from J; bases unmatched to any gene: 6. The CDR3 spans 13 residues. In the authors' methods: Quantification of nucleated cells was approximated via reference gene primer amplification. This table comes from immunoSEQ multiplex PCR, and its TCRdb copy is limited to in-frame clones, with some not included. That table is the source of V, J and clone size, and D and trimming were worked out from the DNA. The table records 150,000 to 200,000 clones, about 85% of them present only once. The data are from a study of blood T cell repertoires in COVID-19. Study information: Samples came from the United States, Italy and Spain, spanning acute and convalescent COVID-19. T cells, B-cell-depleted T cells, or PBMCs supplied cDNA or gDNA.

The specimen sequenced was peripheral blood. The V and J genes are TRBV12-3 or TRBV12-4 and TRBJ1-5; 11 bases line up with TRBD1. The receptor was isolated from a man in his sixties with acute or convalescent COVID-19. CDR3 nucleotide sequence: TGTGCCACCGGACAGGGGGCCGGGCAGCCCCAGCATTTT. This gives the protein CATGQGAGQPQHF.